The text below deals with one TCR beta chain. These data are taken from a study of tumor-infiltrating lymphocytes in localized non-small cell lung cancer. The data were produced by immunoSEQ multiplex PCR, yet TCRdb's version contains in-frame clones alone and is incomplete. The sample yields around 13,000 clones, roughly 78% seen once. This TCR was sampled from a human donor with non-small cell lung cancer. Sequenced: lung tumor tissue.

Written as DNA, the CDR3 is TGTGCCAGCAGTGCGTTCCATAGCAATCAGCCCCAGCATTTT. Translating it yields CASSAFHSNQPQHF. The chain joins TRBV25-1 to TRBJ1-5; no clear D. V lost 4 bases and J lost 0, with 7 bases in between. Germline V gene data show CDR1 as MGHDK and CDR2 as SYGVNS. This CDR3 comprises 14 residues.